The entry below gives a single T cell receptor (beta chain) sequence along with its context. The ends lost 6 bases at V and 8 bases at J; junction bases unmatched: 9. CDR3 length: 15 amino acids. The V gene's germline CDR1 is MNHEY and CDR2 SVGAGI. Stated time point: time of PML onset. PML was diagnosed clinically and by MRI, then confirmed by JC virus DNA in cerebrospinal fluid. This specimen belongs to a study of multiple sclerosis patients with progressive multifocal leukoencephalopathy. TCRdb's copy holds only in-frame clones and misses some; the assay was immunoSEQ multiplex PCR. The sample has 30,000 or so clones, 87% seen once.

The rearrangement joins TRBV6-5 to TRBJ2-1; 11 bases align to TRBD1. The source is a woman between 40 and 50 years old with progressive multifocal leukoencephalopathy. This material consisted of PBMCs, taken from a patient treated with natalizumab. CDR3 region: CASSRGQGGGDEQFF. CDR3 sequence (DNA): TGTGCCAGCAGCCGGGGACAGGGGGGTGGCGATGAGCAGTTCTTC.